One and the same sample provided the 8 T cell receptor beta chains below, sequenced in a study of brain T cells in children with intractable seizures. Only in-frame clones appear in the TCRdb table, and some are missing; sequencing was by immunoSEQ multiplex PCR. The sample contains about 80,000 clones, around 91% of which appear only once. The sequencing used peripheral blood, collected at surgery. The receptors derive from a girl aged 2-15 years with Rasmussen encephalitis and intractable seizures.

The chain is built from TRBV27 and TRBJ1-1; a possible D gene is TRBD1 (5 bases). Germline loops: CDR1 MNHEY, CDR2 SMNVEV (reference sequence). This CDR3 spans 15 amino acids. The V end was cut by 8 bases, the J end by 10 bases, with 26 bases between. The CDR3 loop is CASANYRQKDPRAFF. Written as DNA, the CDR3 is TGTGCCAGCGCTAACTATAGACAGAAAGACCCTCGAGCTTTCTTT.

This chain uses TRBV6-1 with TRBJ1-1; the match to TRBD1 covers 8 bases. The CDR3 spans 17 residues. V lost 2 bases to trimming and J lost 4 bases; unmatched junction nucleotides: 12. The germline V gene encodes CDR1 MNHNS and CDR2 SASEGT. The CDR3 sequence: CASSELQDRAFGTEAFF. DNA of the CDR3: TGTGCCAGCAGTGAACTCCAGGACAGGGCGTTCGGCACTGAAGCTTTCTTT.

This chain connects TRBV28 to TRBJ2-1; unclear D gene. Deletions cut 5 bases from V and 6 bases from J, with 14 bases between. The CDR3 is made up of 14 amino acids. Germline assignment: CDR1 MDHEN and CDR2 SYDVKM. CDR3 DNA: TGTGCCAGCAGTCCGCGCGGTGGCAGCAATGAGCAGTTCTTC. Its translation is CASSPRGGSNEQFF.

V and J are TRBV24-1 and TRBJ2-5; TRBD1 agrees at 7 bases. Germline values: CDR1 KGHDR, CDR2 SFDVKD. V gave up 0 bases and J gave up 4 bases; unmatched junction bases: 4. The CDR3 has 15 amino acids. The CDR3 DNA reads TGTGCCACCAGTGATTTGAAGGGGGCGAGAGAGACCCAGTACTTC. Its protein is CATSDLKGARETQYF.

V gene TRBV27 combines with J gene TRBJ1-6; tentative D call: TRBD1 (5 bases). This CDR3 is built from 13 residues. The V gene lost 3 bases and the J gene lost 11 bases, with 11 bases spanning the gap. CDR1 and CDR2 (germline): MNHEY, SMNVEV (reference sequence). The CDR3 DNA sequence: TGTGCCAGCAGTTTTCAGTTGGGGGCACCCCTCCACTTT. Amino acids: CASSFQLGAPLHF.

This chain links TRBV29-1 with TRBJ2-6; D call uncertain. Trimming took off 7 bases at V and 2 bases at J, with 12 bases between the two ends. This CDR3 is built from 14 residues. The V gene's germline CDR1 is SQVTM and CDR2 ANQGSEA. CDR3: CSAATAAGANVLTF. The CDR3 region has the DNA TGCAGCGCCGCGACCGCAGCTGGGGCCAACGTCCTGACTTTC.

This clone was seen a single time. The chain recombines TRBV25-1 with TRBJ2-7, with D possibly matching TRBD2 (6 bases). Germline V gives CDR1 MGHDK, CDR2 SYGVNS. Trimming left V 0 bases short and J 0 bases short, with 15 bases between. The CDR3 sequence is 17 residues long. The CDR3 reads CASSEYWIADSSYEQYF. The CDR3 nucleotides are TGTGCCAGCAGTGAATATTGGATAGCGGATAGCTCCTACGAGCAGTACTTC.

The chain combines TRBV7-3 with TRBJ2-3; 9 bases are a match to TRBD1. V lost 5 bases to trimming and J lost 4 bases; unmatched junction nucleotides: 7. This CDR3 comprises 15 residues. Germline assignment: CDR1 SGHTA and CDR2 FQGTGA. The CDR3 loop reads CASSPRDRVSDTQYF. The CDR3 region has the DNA TGTGCCAGCAGCCCGCGGGACAGGGTCTCAGATACGCAGTATTTT.